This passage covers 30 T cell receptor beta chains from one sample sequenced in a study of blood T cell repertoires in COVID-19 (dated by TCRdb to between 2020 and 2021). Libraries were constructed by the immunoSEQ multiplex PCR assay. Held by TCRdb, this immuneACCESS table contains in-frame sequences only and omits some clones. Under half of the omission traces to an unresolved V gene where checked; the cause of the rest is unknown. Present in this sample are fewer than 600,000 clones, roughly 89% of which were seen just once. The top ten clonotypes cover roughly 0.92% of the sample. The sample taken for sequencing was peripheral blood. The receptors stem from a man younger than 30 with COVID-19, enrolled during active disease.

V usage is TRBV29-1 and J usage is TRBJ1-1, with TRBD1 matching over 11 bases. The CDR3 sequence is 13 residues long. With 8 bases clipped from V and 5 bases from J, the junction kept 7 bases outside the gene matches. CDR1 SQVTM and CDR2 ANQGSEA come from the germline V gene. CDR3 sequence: CSTWDRGGTEAFF. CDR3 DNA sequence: TGCAGCACTTGGGACAGGGGGGGGACTGAAGCTTTCTTT.

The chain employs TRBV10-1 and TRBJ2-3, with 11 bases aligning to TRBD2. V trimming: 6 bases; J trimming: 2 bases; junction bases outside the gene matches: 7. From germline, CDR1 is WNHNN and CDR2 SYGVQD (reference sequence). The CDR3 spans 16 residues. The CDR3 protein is CASSESSGRATDTQYF. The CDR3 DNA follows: TGCGCCAGCAGCGAAAGTAGCGGGAGGGCCACAGATACGCAGTATTTT.

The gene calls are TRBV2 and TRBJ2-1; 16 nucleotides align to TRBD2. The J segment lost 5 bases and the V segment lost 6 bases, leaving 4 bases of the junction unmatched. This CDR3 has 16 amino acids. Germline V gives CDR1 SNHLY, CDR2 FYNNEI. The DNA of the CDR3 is TGTGCCAGCAGCTTGGGACTAGCGGGAGGGGACAATGAGCAGTTCTTC. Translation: CASSLGLAGGDNEQFF.

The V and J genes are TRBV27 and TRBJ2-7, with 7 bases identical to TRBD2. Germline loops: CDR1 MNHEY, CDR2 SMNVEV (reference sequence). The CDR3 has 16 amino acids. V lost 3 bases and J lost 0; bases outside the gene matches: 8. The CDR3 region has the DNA TGTGCCAGCAGTTTTCGGGCGGGGGTATCCTCCTACGAGCAGTACTTC. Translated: CASSFRAGVSSYEQYF.

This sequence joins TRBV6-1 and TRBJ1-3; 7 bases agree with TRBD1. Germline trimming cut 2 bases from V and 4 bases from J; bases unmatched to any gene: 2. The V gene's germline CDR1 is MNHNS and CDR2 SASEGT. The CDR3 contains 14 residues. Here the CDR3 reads CASSEQGVGNTIYF. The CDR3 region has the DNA TGTGCCAGCAGTGAACAGGGGGTAGGAAACACCATATATTTT.

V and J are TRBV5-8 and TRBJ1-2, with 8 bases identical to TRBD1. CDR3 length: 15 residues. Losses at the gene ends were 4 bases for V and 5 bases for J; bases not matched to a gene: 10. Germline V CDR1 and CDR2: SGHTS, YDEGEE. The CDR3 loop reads CASSIHRGSTYGYTF. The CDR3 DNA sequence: TGTGCCAGCAGCATACACAGGGGGTCTACATATGGCTACACCTTC.

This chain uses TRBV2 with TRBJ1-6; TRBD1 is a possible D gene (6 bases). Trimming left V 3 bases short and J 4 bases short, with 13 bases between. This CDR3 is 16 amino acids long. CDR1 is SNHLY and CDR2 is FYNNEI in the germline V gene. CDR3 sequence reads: CASSEQGSAYNSPLHF. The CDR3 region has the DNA TGTGCCAGCAGTGAGCAGGGGTCAGCATATAATTCACCCCTCCACTTT. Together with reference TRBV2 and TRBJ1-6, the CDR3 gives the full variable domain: EPEVTQTPSHQVTQMGQEVILRCVPISNHLYFYWYRQILGQKVEFLVSFYNNEISEKSEIFDDQFSVERPDGSNFTLKIRSTKLEDSAMYFCASSEQGSAYNSPLHFGNGTRLTVT.

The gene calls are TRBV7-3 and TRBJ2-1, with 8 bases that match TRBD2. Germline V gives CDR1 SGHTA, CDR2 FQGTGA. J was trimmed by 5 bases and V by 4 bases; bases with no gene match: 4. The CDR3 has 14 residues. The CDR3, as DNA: TGTGCCAGCAGCTCGGTAGCGGGACACAATGAGCAGTTCTTC. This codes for CASSSVAGHNEQFF.

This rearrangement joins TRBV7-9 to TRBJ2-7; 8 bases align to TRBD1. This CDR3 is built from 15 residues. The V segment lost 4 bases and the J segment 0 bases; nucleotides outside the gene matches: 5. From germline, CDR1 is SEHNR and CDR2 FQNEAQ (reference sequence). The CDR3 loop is CASSSTGANSYEQYF. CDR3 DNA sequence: TGTGCCAGCAGCTCGACAGGGGCGAACTCCTACGAGCAGTACTTC. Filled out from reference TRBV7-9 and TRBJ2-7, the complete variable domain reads DTGVSQNPRHKITKRGQNVTFRCDPISEHNRLYWYRQTLGQGPEFLTYFQNEAQLEKSRLLSDRFSAERPKGSFSTLEIQRTEQGDSAMYLCASSSTGANSYEQYFGPGTRLTVT.

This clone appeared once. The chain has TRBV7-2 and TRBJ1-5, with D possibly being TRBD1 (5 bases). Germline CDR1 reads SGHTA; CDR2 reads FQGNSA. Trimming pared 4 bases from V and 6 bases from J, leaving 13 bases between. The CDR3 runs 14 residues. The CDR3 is CASSYGHGGQPQHF. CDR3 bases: TGTGCCAGCAGCTACGGACACGGCGGTCAGCCCCAGCATTTT.

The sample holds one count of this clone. The CDR3 DNA follows: TGTGCCAGCAGCGTAGGACAGGGTCTCTACGAGCAGTACTTC. It is translated as CASSVGQGLYEQYF. The chain employs TRBV9 and TRBJ2-7; 7 bases agree with TRBD1. CDR1 is SGDLS and CDR2 is YYNGEE in the germline V gene. The CDR3 is 14 amino acids. V trimming: 0 bases; J trimming: 3 bases; junction bases outside the gene matches: 3.

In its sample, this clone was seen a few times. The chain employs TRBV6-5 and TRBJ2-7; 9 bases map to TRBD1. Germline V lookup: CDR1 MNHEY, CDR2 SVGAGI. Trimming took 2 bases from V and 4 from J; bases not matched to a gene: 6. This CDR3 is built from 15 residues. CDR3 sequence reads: CASSYPGTGKYEQYF. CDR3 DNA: TGTGCCAGCAGTTACCCCGGGACAGGGAAGTACGAGCAGTACTTC.

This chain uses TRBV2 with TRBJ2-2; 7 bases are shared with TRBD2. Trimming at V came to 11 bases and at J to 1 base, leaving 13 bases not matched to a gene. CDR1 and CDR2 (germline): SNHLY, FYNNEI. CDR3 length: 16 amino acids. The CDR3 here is CAGTSDGLENTGELFF. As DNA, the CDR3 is TGTGCCGGAACGTCGGATGGACTAGAGAACACCGGGGAGCTGTTTTTT.

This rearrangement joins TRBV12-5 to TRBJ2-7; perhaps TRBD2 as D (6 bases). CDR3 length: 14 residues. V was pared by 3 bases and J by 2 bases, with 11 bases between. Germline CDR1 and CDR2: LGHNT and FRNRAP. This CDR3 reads CASGLVDYTYEQYF. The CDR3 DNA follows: TGTGCTAGTGGTTTAGTGGACTATACCTACGAGCAGTACTTC.

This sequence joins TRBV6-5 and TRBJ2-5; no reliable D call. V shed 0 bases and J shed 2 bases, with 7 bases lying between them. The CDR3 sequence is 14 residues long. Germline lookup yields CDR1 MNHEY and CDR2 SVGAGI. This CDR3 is CASSYSTLQETQYF. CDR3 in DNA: TGTGCCAGCAGTTACTCTACATTACAAGAGACCCAGTACTTC.

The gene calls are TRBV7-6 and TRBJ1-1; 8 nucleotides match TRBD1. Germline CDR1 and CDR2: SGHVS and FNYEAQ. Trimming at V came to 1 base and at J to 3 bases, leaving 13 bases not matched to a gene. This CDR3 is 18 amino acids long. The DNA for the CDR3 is TGTGCCAGCAGCTTAGTAGCCAGGGGGCGCTGGTACCACACTGAAGCTTTCTTT. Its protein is CASSLVARGRWYHTEAFF. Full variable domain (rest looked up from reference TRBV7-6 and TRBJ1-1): GAGVSQSPRYKVTKRGQDVALRCDPISGHVSLYWYRQALGQGPEFLTYFNYEAQQDKSGLPNDRFSAERPEGSISTLTIQRTEQRDSAMYRCASSLVARGRWYHTEAFFGQGTRLTVV.

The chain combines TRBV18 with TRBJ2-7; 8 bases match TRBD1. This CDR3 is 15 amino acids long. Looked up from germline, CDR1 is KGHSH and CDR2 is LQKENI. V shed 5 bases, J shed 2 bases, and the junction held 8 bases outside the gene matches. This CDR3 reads CASSSRQGSPYEQYF. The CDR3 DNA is TGTGCCAGCTCATCCCGACAGGGGTCCCCCTACGAGCAGTACTTC.

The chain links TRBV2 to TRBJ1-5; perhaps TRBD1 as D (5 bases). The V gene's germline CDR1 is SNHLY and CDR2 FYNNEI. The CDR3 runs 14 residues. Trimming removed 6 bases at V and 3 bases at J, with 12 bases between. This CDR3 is CASRGDSTNQPQHF. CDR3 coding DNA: TGTGCCAGCAGGGGCGACAGTACCAATCAGCCCCAGCATTTT.

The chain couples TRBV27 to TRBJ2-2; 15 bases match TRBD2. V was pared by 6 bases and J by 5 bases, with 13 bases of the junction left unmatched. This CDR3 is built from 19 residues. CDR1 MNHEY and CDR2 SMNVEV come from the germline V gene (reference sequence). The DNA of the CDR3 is TGTGCCAGCAGGCCCTTAGGGACTAGCGGGGGGAGAGGAACCGGGGAGCTGTTTTTT. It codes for CASRPLGTSGGRGTGELFF.

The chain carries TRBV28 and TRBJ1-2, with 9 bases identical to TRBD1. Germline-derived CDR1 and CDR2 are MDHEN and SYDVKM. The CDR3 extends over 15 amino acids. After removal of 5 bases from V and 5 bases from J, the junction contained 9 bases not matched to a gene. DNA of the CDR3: TGTGCCAGCAGTCCTGGACAGGGGCAGGGGTATGGCTACACCTTC. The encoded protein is CASSPGQGQGYGYTF.

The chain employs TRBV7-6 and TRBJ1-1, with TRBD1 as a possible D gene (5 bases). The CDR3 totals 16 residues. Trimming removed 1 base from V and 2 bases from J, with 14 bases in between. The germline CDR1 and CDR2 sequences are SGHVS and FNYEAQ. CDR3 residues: CASSLGVGVPNTEAFF. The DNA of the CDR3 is TGTGCCAGCAGCTTAGGGGTAGGGGTCCCCAACACTGAAGCTTTCTTT. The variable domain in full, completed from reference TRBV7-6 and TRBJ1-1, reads GAGVSQSPRYKVTKRGQDVALRCDPISGHVSLYWYRQALGQGPEFLTYFNYEAQQDKSGLPNDRFSAERPEGSISTLTIQRTEQRDSAMYRCASSLGVGVPNTEAFFGQGTRLTVV.

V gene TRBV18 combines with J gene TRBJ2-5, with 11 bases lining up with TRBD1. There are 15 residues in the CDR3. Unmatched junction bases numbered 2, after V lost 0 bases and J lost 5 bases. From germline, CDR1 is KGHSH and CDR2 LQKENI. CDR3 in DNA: TGTGCCAGCTCACCACCTCGGGACAGGGGGGAGACCCAGTACTTC. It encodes CASSPPRDRGETQYF.

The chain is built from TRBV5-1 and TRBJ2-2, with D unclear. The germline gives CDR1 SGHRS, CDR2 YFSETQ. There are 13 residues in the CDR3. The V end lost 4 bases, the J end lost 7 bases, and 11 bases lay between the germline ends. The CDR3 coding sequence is TGCGCCAGCAGCCAAGACCGCGGCGGGGAGCTGTTTTTT. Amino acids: CASSQDRGGELFF.

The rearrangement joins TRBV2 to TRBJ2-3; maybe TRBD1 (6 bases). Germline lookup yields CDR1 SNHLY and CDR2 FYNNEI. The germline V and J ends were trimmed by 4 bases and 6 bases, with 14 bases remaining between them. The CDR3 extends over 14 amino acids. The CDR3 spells CASSGGPPGDTQYF. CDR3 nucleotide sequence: TGTGCCAGCAGTGGGGGGCCCCCCGGGGATACGCAGTATTTT.

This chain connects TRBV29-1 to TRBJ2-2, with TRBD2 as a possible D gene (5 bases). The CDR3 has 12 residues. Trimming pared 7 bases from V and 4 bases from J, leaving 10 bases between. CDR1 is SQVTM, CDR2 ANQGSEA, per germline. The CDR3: CSALRGTGELFF. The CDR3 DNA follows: TGCAGCGCCCTCCGGGGCACCGGGGAGCTGTTTTTT.

Written as DNA, the CDR3 is TGTGCCAGCAGCCAAGGACCCGGGACAGGGGGCGCCGAGCAGTACTTC. It encodes CASSQGPGTGGAEQYF. The chain joins TRBV3-1 (or the pseudogene TRBV3-2) to TRBJ2-7; 12 bases align to TRBD1. Germline trimming cut 1 base from V and 6 bases from J; bases unmatched to any gene: 7. Germline V lookup: CDR1 LGHDT, CDR2 YNNKEL (reference sequence). The CDR3 is made up of 16 amino acids.

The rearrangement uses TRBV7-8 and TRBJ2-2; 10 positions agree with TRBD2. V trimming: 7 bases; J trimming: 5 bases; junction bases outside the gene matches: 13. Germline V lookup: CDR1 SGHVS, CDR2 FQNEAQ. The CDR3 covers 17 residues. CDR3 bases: TGTGCCAGCACCAAGAGGATAGCGGGAGGACGGACCGGGGAGCTGTTTTTT. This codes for CASTKRIAGGRTGELFF.

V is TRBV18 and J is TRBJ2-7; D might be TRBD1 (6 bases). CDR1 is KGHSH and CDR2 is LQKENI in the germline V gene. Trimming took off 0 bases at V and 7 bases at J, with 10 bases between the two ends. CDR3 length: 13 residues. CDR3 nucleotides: TGTGCCAGCTCACCACCGGGGGCGGAAGAGCAGTACTTC. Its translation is CASSPPGAEEQYF.

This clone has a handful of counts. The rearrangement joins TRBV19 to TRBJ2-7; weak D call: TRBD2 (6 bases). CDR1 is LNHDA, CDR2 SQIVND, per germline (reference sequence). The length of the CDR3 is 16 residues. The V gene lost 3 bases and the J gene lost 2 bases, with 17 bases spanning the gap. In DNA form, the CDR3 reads TGTGCCAGTAGTATCAGACTCCCCGGGGGACCCTACGAGCAGTACTTC. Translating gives CASSIRLPGGPYEQYF.

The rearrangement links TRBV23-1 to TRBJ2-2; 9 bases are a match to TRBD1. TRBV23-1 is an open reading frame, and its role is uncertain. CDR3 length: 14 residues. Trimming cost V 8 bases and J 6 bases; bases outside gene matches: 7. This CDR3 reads CASCSRDRAGELFF. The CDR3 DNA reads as TGCGCCAGCTGCTCCCGGGACAGGGCCGGGGAGCTGTTTTTT.